Following are 29 T cell receptor beta chains from one sample sequenced in a study of cytomegalovirus exposure and HLA in healthy donors. The PCR had 60 Vbeta and 13 Jbeta primers. Generated by immunoSEQ multiplex PCR, the TCRdb table keeps only in-frame clones and is missing some. The data contain hundreds of thousands of clones, about 90% of them singletons. The sequencing input was PBMCs. These receptors were taken from a woman younger than 30 in good health and CMV-seronegative.

V is TRBV6-5 and J is TRBJ2-2, with a possible D match to TRBD2 (6 bases). With 4 bases removed from V and 3 bases from J, the gap between germline ends came to 15 bases. CDR1 MNHEY and CDR2 SVGAGI come from the germline V gene. The CDR3 has 16 residues. CDR3 coding DNA: TGTGCCAGCAGTTCTCAACCGGAGGGATACACCGGGGAGCTGTTTTTT. It encodes CASSSQPEGYTGELFF.

The chain couples TRBV30 to TRBJ2-3; 9 bases fit TRBD2. With 5 bases clipped from V and 3 bases from J, the junction kept 6 bases outside the gene matches. The CDR3 is 14 residues long. Germline V lookup: CDR1 GTSNPN, CDR2 SVGIG (reference sequence). The CDR3 spells CAWDRSGGTDTQYF. As DNA, the CDR3 is TGTGCCTGGGACCGTAGCGGGGGTACAGATACGCAGTATTTT.

The gene calls are TRBV9 and TRBJ1-4, with D possibly being TRBD1 (5 bases). The CDR3 has 14 residues. V lost 3 bases to trimming and J lost 8 bases, with 14 bases between them. CDR1 SGDLS and CDR2 YYNGEE come from the germline V gene. The CDR3 DNA sequence: TGTGCCAGCAGCGCCCCTGGGGACTCCGAAAAACTGTTTTTT. Translated, it gives CASSAPGDSEKLFF. Combining the CDR3 with reference TRBV9 and TRBJ1-4 gives the whole variable domain DSGVTQTPKHLITATGQRVTLRCSPRSGDLSVYWYQQSLDQGLQFLIQYYNGEERAKGNILERFSAQQFPDLHSELNLSSLELGDSALYFCASSAPGDSEKLFFGSGTQLSVL.

The V and J genes are TRBV4-1 and TRBJ2-3; 9 bases are a match to TRBD1. V gave up 3 bases and J gave up 5 bases; unmatched junction bases: 12. This CDR3 is 17 amino acids long. The germline gives CDR1 MGHRA, CDR2 YSYEKL. CDR3 DNA: TGCGCCAGCAGCCACGGCTTGACAGGGGGATGGAGAGATACGCAGTATTTT. Translated: CASSHGLTGGWRDTQYF.

This clone was detected only once. J is TRBJ2-5 and V is TRBV6-1, with TRBD1 identical over 7 bases. With the DNA end fitting TRBJ2-7 better, the J assignment may be wrong. The CDR3 is 15 residues long. Germline CDR1 MNHNS, CDR2 SASEGT. CDR3 sequence: CASSEILTGPYEQYF. Written as DNA, the CDR3 is TGTGCCAGCAGTGAGATTCTGACAGGGCCCTACGAGCAGTACTTC.

The genes are TRBV15 and TRBJ1-4, with D unresolved. This CDR3 has 18 residues. Trimming took off 0 bases at V and 7 bases at J, with 21 bases between the two ends. Germline V gives CDR1 LNHNV, CDR2 YYDKDF (reference sequence). This CDR3 reads CATSRDSIRGGSIEKLFF. For the CDR3, the DNA is TGTGCCACCAGCAGAGATTCGATTCGGGGAGGTTCGATTGAAAAACTGTTTTTT.

The chain carries TRBV25-1 and TRBJ2-1; weak D call: TRBD2 (5 bases). In germline, CDR1 is MGHDK, CDR2 SYGVNS. This CDR3 has 13 amino acids. Trimming pared 4 bases from V and 8 bases from J, leaving 12 bases between. CDR3: CASSVGGGDEQFF. The CDR3, as DNA: TGTGCCAGCAGTGTTGGCGGAGGCGATGAGCAGTTCTTC.

The V gene is TRBV19, the J gene TRBJ1-2; the D is unclear. V was shortened by 7 bases and J by 0 bases, with 9 bases between the two germline ends. The CDR3 spans 13 residues. In germline, CDR1 is LNHDA, CDR2 SQIVND (reference sequence). The CDR3 sequence is CASKHHSNYGYTF. CDR3 DNA: TGTGCCAGTAAGCATCATTCTAACTATGGCTACACCTTC.

The chain is built from TRBV5-4 and TRBJ1-1; 7 bases match TRBD1. This CDR3 contains 12 residues. Trimming at V came to 4 bases and at J to 8 bases, leaving 5 bases not matched to a gene. The germline V gene has CDR1 SGHNT and CDR2 YYREEE (reference sequence). In nucleotides, the CDR3 is TGTGCCAGCAGCCAGACAGGGTTCGAAGCTTTCTTT. It is translated as CASSQTGFEAFF.

In its sample, this clone was seen once. This chain connects TRBV18 to TRBJ2-5; 7 nucleotides align to TRBD1. Germline CDR1 and CDR2: KGHSH and LQKENI. J lost 2 bases, V lost 6 bases, and 6 bases had no gene match. This CDR3 has 14 amino acids. The CDR3 reads CASSPEQGQETQYF. Here the CDR3 DNA reads TGTGCCAGCTCGCCGGAACAGGGGCAAGAGACCCAGTACTTC.

The chain combines TRBV5-4 with TRBJ2-3; 7 nucleotides agree with TRBD2. Losses at the gene ends were 0 bases for V and 1 base for J; bases not matched to a gene: 5. From germline, CDR1 is SGHNT and CDR2 YYREEE (reference sequence). CDR3 length: 16 amino acids. The chain's CDR3 is CASSLERLAGTDTQYF. The CDR3 DNA reads TGTGCCAGCAGCTTGGAACGGCTAGCGGGCACAGATACGCAGTATTTT.

The chain has TRBV9 and TRBJ2-5; TRBD2 aligns across 13 bases. CDR3 size: 16 residues. Germline V gene lookup returns CDR1 SGDLS and CDR2 YYNGEE. V was clipped by 2 bases and J by 5 bases; unmatched bases: 6. CDR3 amino acids: CASSVEGLAGFETQYF. The CDR3, as DNA: TGTGCCAGCAGCGTTGAGGGACTAGCGGGGTTCGAGACCCAGTACTTC.

The J gene is TRBJ1-6, the V gene TRBV12-5; D remains unclear. The V end was cut by 0 bases, the J end by 9 bases, with 9 bases between. This CDR3 comprises 14 residues. Looked up from germline, CDR1 is LGHNT and CDR2 is FRNRAP. The CDR3 spells CASGLVGSGSPLHF. The CDR3 DNA reads TGTGCTAGTGGTTTGGTAGGATCGGGTTCACCCCTCCACTTT. The variable domain in full, with the rest retrieved from reference TRBV12-5 and TRBJ1-6, is DARVTQTPRHKVTEMGQEVTMRCQPILGHNTVFWYRQTMMQGLELLAYFRNRAPLDDSGMPKDRFSAEMPDATLATLKIQPSEPRDSAVYFCASGLVGSGSPLHFGNGTRLTVT.

The V gene is TRBV4-1, the J gene TRBJ2-1; possible D gene TRBD1, 5 bases. Germline V lookup: CDR1 MGHRA, CDR2 YSYEKL. Trimming took off 0 bases at V and 7 bases at J, with 10 bases between the two ends. The CDR3 length is 14 residues. CDR3 nucleotide sequence: TGCGCCAGCAGCCAAGAATACAGGACGAATGAGCAGTTCTTC. The encoded protein is CASSQEYRTNEQFF.

The chain combines TRBV5-6 with TRBJ1-1, with TRBD1 as a possible D gene (5 bases). V lost 4 bases to trimming and J lost 0 bases, with 10 bases between them. The CDR3 has 14 amino acids. From germline, CDR1 is SGHDT and CDR2 YYEEEE. CDR3 in amino acids: CASSVGLLNTEAFF. CDR3 sequence (DNA): TGTGCCAGCAGCGTGGGACTCCTGAACACTGAAGCTTTCTTT.

The CDR3 is CASRWRGTGGRGYGYTF. The CDR3 DNA reads as TGTGCCAGCCGTTGGAGGGGGACAGGGGGCCGGGGCTATGGCTACACCTTC. The chain combines TRBV2 with TRBJ1-2, with 12 bases lining up with TRBD1. Trimming took 8 bases from V and 4 from J; bases not matched to a gene: 14. CDR1 and CDR2 (germline): SNHLY, FYNNEI. This CDR3 has 17 residues. Using reference TRBV2 and TRBJ1-2 for the parts outside the CDR3, the full variable domain is EPEVTQTPSHQVTQMGQEVILRCVPISNHLYFYWYRQILGQKVEFLVSFYNNEISEKSEIFDDQFSVERPDGSNFTLKIRSTKLEDSAMYFCASRWRGTGGRGYGYTFGSGTRLTVV.

The chain combines TRBV29-1 with TRBJ1-5; 8 positions match TRBD1. The ends lost 6 bases at V and 6 bases at J; junction bases unmatched: 4. CDR3 size: 12 residues. Germline V gives CDR1 SQVTM, CDR2 ANQGSEA. The CDR3 loop is CSVGQGGQPQHF. The CDR3, as DNA: TGCAGCGTAGGACAGGGCGGTCAGCCCCAGCATTTT.

The V call is TRBV6-1, the J call TRBJ1-3, with D possibly TRBD1 on 6 matching bases. The germline V and J ends were trimmed by 4 bases and 4 bases, with 17 bases remaining between them. The CDR3 runs 16 residues. Germline-derived CDR1 and CDR2 are MNHNS and SASEGT. Written as DNA, the CDR3 is TGTGCCAGCAGTGCCTTCCTTACAGGGCGAGGAAACACCATATATTTT. Translating gives CASSAFLTGRGNTIYF.

The rearrangement uses TRBV5-6 and TRBJ1-4; D gene unclear. The CDR3 is 15 amino acids. Trimming stripped 7 bases from V and 8 bases from J, with 21 bases between. In germline, CDR1 is SGHDT, CDR2 YYEEEE. The CDR3 DNA is TGTGCCAGCTTCCACAGCCGCTTATCGAGCGAAAAACTGTTTTTT. Translated, it gives CASFHSRLSSEKLFF.

The table lists this clone with a few counts. V usage is TRBV16 and J usage is TRBJ1-6; maybe TRBD1 (5 bases). The CDR3 has 19 residues. V was cut by 4 bases and J by 0 bases, with 19 bases left in between. Germline V gene sequence: CDR1 KGHSY, CDR2 FQNENV. CDR3 region: CASSRFGTGKSSYNSPLHF. For the CDR3, the DNA is TGTGCCAGCAGCCGTTTCGGAACAGGAAAAAGCTCCTATAATTCACCCCTCCACTTT.

As concerns this clone: Other nucleotide sequences in the sample specify the same CDR3. V usage is TRBV4-1 and J usage is TRBJ1-2, with D possibly TRBD1 on 5 matching bases. V was pared by 0 bases and J by 5 bases, with 16 bases between. The CDR3 loop spans 16 amino acids. Germline V lookup: CDR1 MGHRA, CDR2 YSYEKL. The CDR3 here is CASSQDSPQGWYGYTF. CDR3 sequence (DNA): TGCGCCAGCAGCCAAGATTCGCCCCAGGGTTGGTATGGCTACACCTTC.

V and J are TRBV7-9 and TRBJ1-1; D is ambiguous. In germline, CDR1 is SEHNR, CDR2 FQNEAQ (reference sequence). Trimming removed 1 base from V and 5 bases from J, with 14 bases in between. The CDR3 loop spans 15 amino acids. CDR3 sequence: CASSLVYREWTEAFF. CDR3 DNA: TGTGCCAGCAGCTTAGTCTATCGGGAGTGGACTGAAGCTTTCTTT.

This clone was counted once. The chain couples TRBV6-4 to TRBJ2-1, with D possibly being TRBD1 (6 bases). Germline V CDR1 and CDR2: MRHNA, SNTAGT. Trimming removed 6 bases from V and 2 bases from J, with 20 bases in between. This CDR3 contains 17 residues. The CDR3 DNA sequence: TGTGCCAGCAGCGACAGGACGTCGGCAGGGACCTACAATGAGCAGTTCTTC. This sequence encodes CASSDRTSAGTYNEQFF.

The CDR3 reads CAWSVLNFVAGAEGGYTF. CDR3 DNA sequence: TGTGCCTGGAGTGTATTAAACTTTGTCGCAGGCGCAGAGGGTGGCTACACCTTC. V and J are TRBV30 and TRBJ1-2; D unclear. CDR3 size: 18 residues. Germline V gene data show CDR1 as GTSNPN and CDR2 as SVGIG (reference sequence). V was pared by 0 bases and J by 7 bases, with 27 bases between.

The V and J genes are TRBV9 and TRBJ1-1; the D gene is possibly TRBD1 (5 bases). Germline CDR1 is SGDLS and CDR2 is YYNGEE. Between the trimmed V and J ends, which lost 4 bases and 3 bases, there was a span of 16 bases. CDR3 size: 15 residues. In DNA, the CDR3 is TGTGCCAGCAGCTTATCAGGGATTATGGACACTGAAGCTTTCTTT. This encodes CASSLSGIMDTEAFF.

This chain uses TRBV2 with TRBJ2-7; no reliable D call. This CDR3 is built from 11 residues. The germline V and J ends were trimmed by 3 bases and 13 bases, with 13 bases remaining between them. The germline V gene has CDR1 SNHLY and CDR2 FYNNEI. The CDR3 reads CASSDRITSYF. For the CDR3, the DNA is TGTGCCAGCAGTGACAGGATAACGTCCTACTTC.

The rearrangement joins TRBV11-3 to TRBJ2-7, with 8 bases that match TRBD1. CDR3 size: 15 residues. After removal of 5 bases from V and 1 base from J, the junction contained 7 bases not matched to a gene. Looked up from germline, CDR1 is SGHNT and CDR2 is YENEEA. The CDR3 spells CASSPGRTGSYEQYF. The CDR3 nucleotides are TGTGCCAGCAGCCCTGGAAGGACAGGGTCCTACGAGCAGTACTTC.

The chain combines TRBV5-4 with TRBJ2-1; 10 bases agree with TRBD2. The junction had 5 bases not matched to a gene; V was cut back by 4 bases and J by 4 bases. The CDR3 loop spans 15 amino acids. In germline, CDR1 is SGHNT, CDR2 YYREEE (reference sequence). The CDR3 region is CASSHSSGGYNEQFF. Written as DNA, the CDR3 is TGTGCCAGCAGCCACTCTAGCGGGGGATACAATGAGCAGTTCTTC.

The CDR3 is CASSLGQGGNIQYF. The CDR3 nucleotides are TGCGCCAGCAGCTTGGGCCAGGGGGGAAACATTCAGTACTTC. The genes are TRBV5-1 and TRBJ2-4; TRBD1 is a possible D gene (7 bases). Looked up from germline, CDR1 is SGHRS and CDR2 is YFSETQ. The CDR3 extends over 14 amino acids. V was trimmed by 0 bases and J by 6 bases, leaving 10 bases between them.